This T cell receptor beta chain was sequenced during a study of T-cell memory formation after mild COVID-19. Study-wide results and limits: The second-wave clones peaking on day 37 were not confirmed as SARS-CoV-2-specific.

TCRdb passed the 5' RACE reads through MiXCR, listing each CDR3 protein once. The sample has about 140,000 distinct CDR3 sequences, roughly 15% seen once; the top ten hold 13% to 15%. A note on this clonotype: Its antigen is not known.

Germline V gene sequence: CDR1 SGHAT, CDR2 FQDESV (reference sequence). This CDR3 region has 12 residues. After removal of 5 bases from V and 6 bases from J, the junction contained 4 bases not matched to a gene. Sequencing was done on a sample of PBMCs or a T cell subset sorted from them (not recorded which). This sequence joins TRBV11-1 and TRBJ2-7; 7 bases agree with TRBD1. The sequence derives from an adult woman who had mild COVID-19 (a few samples of this study predate the infection). Cell type and time point are not known. CDR3 region: CASSVGQVEQYF. CDR3 nucleotide sequence: TGTGCCAGCAGCGTAGGACAGGTCGAGCAGTACTTC.